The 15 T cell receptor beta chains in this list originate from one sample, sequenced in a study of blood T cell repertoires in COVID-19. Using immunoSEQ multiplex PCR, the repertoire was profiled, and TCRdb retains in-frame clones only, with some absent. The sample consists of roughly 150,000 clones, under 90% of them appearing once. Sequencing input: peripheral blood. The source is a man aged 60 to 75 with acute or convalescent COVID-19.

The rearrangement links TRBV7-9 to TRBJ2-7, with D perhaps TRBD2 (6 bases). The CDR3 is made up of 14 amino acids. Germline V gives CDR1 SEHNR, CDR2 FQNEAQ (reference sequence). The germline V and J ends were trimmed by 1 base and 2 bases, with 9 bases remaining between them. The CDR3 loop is CASSLETGAYEQYF. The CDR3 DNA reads TGTGCCAGCAGCTTAGAAACGGGGGCCTACGAGCAGTACTTC.

The CDR3 DNA reads as TGTGCCACCAGTGATTTGACGGACAGCTATGGCTACACCTTC. It yields the protein CATSDLTDSYGYTF. This sequence joins TRBV24-1 and TRBJ1-2, with D possibly TRBD1 on 6 matching bases. Germline V lookup: CDR1 KGHDR, CDR2 SFDVKD. The CDR3 totals 14 residues. V lost 0 bases and J lost 4, with 8 bases in between.

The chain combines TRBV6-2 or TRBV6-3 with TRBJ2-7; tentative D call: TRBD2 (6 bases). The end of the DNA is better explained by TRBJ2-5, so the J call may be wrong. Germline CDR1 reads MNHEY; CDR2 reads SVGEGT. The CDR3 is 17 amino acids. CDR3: CASSSPLVAARGETQYF. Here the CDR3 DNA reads TGTGCCAGCAGCTCCCCGCTGGTAGCGGCCCGAGGGGAGACCCAGTACTTC.

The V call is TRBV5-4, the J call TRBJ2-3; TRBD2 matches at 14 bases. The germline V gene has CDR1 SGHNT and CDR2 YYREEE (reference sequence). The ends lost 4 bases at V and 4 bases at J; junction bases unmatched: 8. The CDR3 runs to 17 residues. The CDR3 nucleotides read TGTGCCAGCAGCCCTATGACTAGCGGGAGGGCCTCAGATACGCAGTATTTT. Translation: CASSPMTSGRASDTQYF.

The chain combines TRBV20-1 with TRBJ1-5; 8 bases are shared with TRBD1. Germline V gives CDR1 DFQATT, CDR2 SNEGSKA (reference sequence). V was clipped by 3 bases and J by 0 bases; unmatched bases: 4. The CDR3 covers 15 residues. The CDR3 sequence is CSASPRGPSNQPQHF. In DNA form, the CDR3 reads TGCAGTGCTAGTCCCAGGGGGCCTAGCAATCAGCCCCAGCATTTT.

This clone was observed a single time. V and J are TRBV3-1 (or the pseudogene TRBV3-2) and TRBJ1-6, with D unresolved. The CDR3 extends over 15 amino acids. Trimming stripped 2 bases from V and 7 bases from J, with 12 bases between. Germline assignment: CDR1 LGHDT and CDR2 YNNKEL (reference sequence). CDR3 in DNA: TGTGCCAGCAGCCAAAGAGGAGTATGGAATTCACCCCTCCACTTT. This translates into CASSQRGVWNSPLHF.

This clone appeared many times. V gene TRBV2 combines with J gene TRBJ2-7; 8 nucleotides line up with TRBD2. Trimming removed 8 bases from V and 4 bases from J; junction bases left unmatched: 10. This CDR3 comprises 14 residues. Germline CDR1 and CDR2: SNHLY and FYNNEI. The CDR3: CASLRGAGAYEQYF. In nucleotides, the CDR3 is TGTGCCAGCCTGAGGGGAGCGGGGGCGTACGAGCAGTACTTC.

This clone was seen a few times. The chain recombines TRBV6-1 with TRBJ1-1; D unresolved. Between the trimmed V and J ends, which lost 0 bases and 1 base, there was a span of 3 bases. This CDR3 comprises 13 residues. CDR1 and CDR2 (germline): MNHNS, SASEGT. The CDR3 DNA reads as TGTGCCAGCAGTGAAGCTCAGAACACTGAAGCTTTCTTT. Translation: CASSEAQNTEAFF.

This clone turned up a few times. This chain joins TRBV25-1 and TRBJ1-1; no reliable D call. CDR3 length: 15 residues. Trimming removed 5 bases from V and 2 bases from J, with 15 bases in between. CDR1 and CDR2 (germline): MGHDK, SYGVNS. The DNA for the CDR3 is TGTGCCAGCAGTCCTAGCTCACGAGGAAACACTGAAGCTTTCTTT. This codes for CASSPSSRGNTEAFF. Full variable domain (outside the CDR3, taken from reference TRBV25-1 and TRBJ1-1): EADIYQTPRYLVIGTGKKITLECSQTMGHDKMYWYQQDPGMELHLIHYSYGVNSTEKGDLSSESTVSRIRTEHFPLTLESARPSHTSQYLCASSPSSRGNTEAFFGQGTRLTVV.

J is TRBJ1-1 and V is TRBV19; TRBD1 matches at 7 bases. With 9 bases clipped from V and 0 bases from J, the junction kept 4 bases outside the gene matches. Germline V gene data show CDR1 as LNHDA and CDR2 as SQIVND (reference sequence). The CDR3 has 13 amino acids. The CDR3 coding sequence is TGTGCCAGCCAGGGACAGCTGAACACTGAAGCTTTCTTT. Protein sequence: CASQGQLNTEAFF.

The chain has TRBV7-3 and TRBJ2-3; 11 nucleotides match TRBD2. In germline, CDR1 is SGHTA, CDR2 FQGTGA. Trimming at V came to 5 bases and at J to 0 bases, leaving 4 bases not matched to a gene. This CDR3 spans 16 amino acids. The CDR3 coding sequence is TGTGCCAGCAGCCCTAGCGGGGGGACTAGCACAGATACGCAGTATTTT. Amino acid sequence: CASSPSGGTSTDTQYF.

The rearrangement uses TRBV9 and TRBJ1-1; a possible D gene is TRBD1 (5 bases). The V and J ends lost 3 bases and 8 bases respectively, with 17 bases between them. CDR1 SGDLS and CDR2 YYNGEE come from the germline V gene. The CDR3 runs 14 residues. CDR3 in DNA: TGTGCCAGCAGCGGAGGGAGGGACGCGCGGGAAGCTTTCTTT. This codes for CASSGGRDAREAFF.

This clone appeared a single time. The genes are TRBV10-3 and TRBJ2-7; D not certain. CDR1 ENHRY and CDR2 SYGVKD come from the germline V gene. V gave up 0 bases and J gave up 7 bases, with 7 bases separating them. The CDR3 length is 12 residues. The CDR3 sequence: CAISESTGEQYF. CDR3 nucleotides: TGTGCCATCAGTGAGTCGACTGGGGAGCAGTACTTC.

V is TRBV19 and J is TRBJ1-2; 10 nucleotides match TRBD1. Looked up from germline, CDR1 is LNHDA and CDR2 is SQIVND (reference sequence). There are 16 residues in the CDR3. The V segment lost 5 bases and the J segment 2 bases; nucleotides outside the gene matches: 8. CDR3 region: CASSPVPGQGNYGYTF. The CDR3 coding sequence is TGTGCCAGTAGTCCGGTCCCGGGACAGGGGAACTATGGCTACACCTTC.

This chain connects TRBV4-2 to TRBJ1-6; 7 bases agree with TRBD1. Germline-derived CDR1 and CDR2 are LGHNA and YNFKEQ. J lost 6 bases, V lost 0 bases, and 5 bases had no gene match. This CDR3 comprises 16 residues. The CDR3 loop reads CASSQEGNRGNSPLHF. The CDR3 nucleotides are TGTGCCAGCAGCCAAGAGGGGAACAGGGGTAATTCACCCCTCCACTTT.